A selection of T cell receptor beta chains follows, all from one sample in a study of blood T cell repertoires in COVID-19. TCRdb's table, derived via immunoSEQ multiplex PCR, lists solely in-frame clones and lacks some. The table shows about 65,000 clones, with 90% occurring only once. Sequencing input: peripheral blood. These receptors all stem from a man aged 55 to 69 with acute or convalescent COVID-19. CDR3s include the opening cysteine and the closing phenylalanine or tryptophan. The D gene is left open where the match is weak. For some rows the clone size is stated as once, few or many, or as a class when expanded; others skip it.

TRBV6-6	NA	NA	TRBJ1-1	TGTGCCAGCAGTTACTCGGGGGGGGGCGGAGCTTTCTTT	CASSYSGGGGAFF
TRBV7-3	NA	NA	TRBJ2-5	TGTGCCAGCAGCTTAAGGCGGGGCGAGACCCAGTACTTC	CASSLRRGETQYF
TRBV6-6	NA	NA	TRBJ1-2	TGTGCCAGCAGTTCAGTTTCACCCAGACTTAACTATGGCTACACCTTC	CASSSVSPRLNYGYTF
TRBV4-1	TRBD2	few	TRBJ2-7	TGCGCCAGCAGCGGGGCCGGGGGGTACGAGCAGTACTTC	CASSGAGGYEQYF
TRBV19	TRBD1	once	TRBJ1-2	TGTGCCAGTAGCTCTCTTCCCGGGACAGCTCCTAACTATGGCTACACCTTC	CASSSLPGTAPNYGYTF
TRBV4-2	NA	NA	TRBJ1-6	TGTGCCAGCAGCTCCGGCGGAGGGATCTCCTATAATTCACCCCTCCACTTT	CASSSGGGISYNSPLHF
TRBV27	NA	few	TRBJ1-1	TGTGCCAGCAGTTTTTCCCAGACATCTCGTGAAGCTTTCTTT	CASSFSQTSREAFF
TRBV7-2	TRBD1	NA	TRBJ1-2	TGTGCCAGCGGAGCGGACAGGGTGTTATCGGGAGGCTACACCTTC	CASGADRVLSGGYTF
TRBV10-3	NA	NA	TRBJ1-2	TGTGCCACCCAACGATCAGGGGCTGCGGAGTTTGACGGCTACACCTTC	CATQRSGAAEFDGYTF
TRBV19	NA	NA	TRBJ1-2	TGTGCCAGTCAGGGGCTGAATGGCTACACCTTC	CASQGLNGYTF
TRBV6-6	TRBD1	NA	TRBJ2-7	TGTGCCAGCAGGGGACAGGGGGCATCCTACGAGCAGTACTTC	CASRGQGASYEQYF
TRBV2	TRBD1	NA	TRBJ1-1	TGTGCCAGCACCGCGACAGGGGGAGGCACTGAAGCTTTCTTT	CASTATGGGTEAFF
TRBV27	NA	NA	TRBJ1-5	TGTGCCAGCAGTTTATCATACTTCCTGCCCCAGCATTTT	CASSLSYFLPQHF
TRBV7-9	NA	NA	TRBJ1-5	TGTGCCAGCAGCTTAGAATCCCTCGCCCAGCATTTT	CASSLESLAQHF
TRBV18	NA	NA	TRBJ1-2	TGTGCCAGCTCACCCACCCGGGGGGAAGGAGGCTACACCTTC	CASSPTRGEGGYTF
TRBV2	NA	NA	TRBJ1-2	TGTGCCAGCAGTGTCCAAAACTATGGCTACACCTTC	CASSVQNYGYTF
TRBV12-3/TRBV12-4	TRBD1	NA	TRBJ2-7	TGTGCCAGCAGCCAGGGACAGTCCTACGAGCAGTACTTC	CASSQGQSYEQYF
TRBV5-1	NA	NA	TRBJ2-3	TGCGCCAGCAGCTTGGCCACCCTTCGGGACACAGATACGCAGTATTTT	CASSLATLRDTDTQYF
TRBV5-1	NA	NA	TRBJ1-4	TGCGCCAGCAGCTTCCGGGACACGTATGAAAAACTGTTTTTT	CASSFRDTYEKLFF
TRBV7-9	NA	NA	TRBJ1-2	TGTGCCAGCAGCGAGGACTCCTCGGCTTACTATGGCTACACCTTC	CASSEDSSAYYGYTF
TRBV7-6	TRBD1	NA	TRBJ2-2	TGTGCCAGCAGAGGGGACAGGGGGATTTCCACCGGGGAGCTGTTTTTT	CASRGDRGISTGELFF
TRBV19	NA	NA	TRBJ1-3	TGTGCCAGTAGTATTGAGGGGGTCTCTGGAAACACCATATATTTT	CASSIEGVSGNTIYF
TRBV11-2	TRBD1	NA	TRBJ1-6	TGTGCCAGCAGCTCATCGGGACAGGGAACTTCACCCCTCCACTTT	CASSSSGQGTSPLHF
TRBV13	NA	NA	TRBJ2-2	TGTGCCAGCAGCTTTACCAGGTCGAACACCGGGGAGCTGTTTTTT	CASSFTRSNTGELFF
TRBV10-1	TRBD2	NA	TRBJ2-7	TGCGCCAGCAGTTCCCGACTAGCGGGGGTAGACGAGCAGTACTTC	CASSSRLAGVDEQYF
TRBV7-9	NA	NA	TRBJ1-5	TGTGCCAGCAGTGCTAGTCAGGGAGGTCAGCCCCAGCATTTT	CASSASQGGQPQHF
TRBV5-1	TRBD1	NA	TRBJ1-6	TGCGCCAGCAGCTTGCTGGGACAGGGGGCTAAACCCCTCCACTTT	CASSLLGQGAKPLHF
TRBV7-6	NA	NA	TRBJ1-1	TGTGCCAGCAGCCTGACAGCTAACACTGAAGCTTTCTTT	CASSLTANTEAFF
TRBV7-2	TRBD2	NA	TRBJ2-1	TGTGCCAGCAGCTTAGGAATAGCGGGGGGTGGTGAGCAGTTCTTC	CASSLGIAGGGEQFF
TRBV7-2	TRBD1	NA	TRBJ1-1	TGTGCCAGCAGCGCGGACAGGGTGGACACTGAAGCTTTCTTT	CASSADRVDTEAFF
TRBV18	TRBD1	NA	TRBJ1-1	TGTGCCAGCTCAGAGAACCAGGGGGTGGCAGCTTTCTTT	CASSENQGVAAFF
TRBV27	TRBD1	NA	TRBJ1-3	TGTGCCAGCAGTTTATCGCAGGGGGACTCTGGAAACACCATATATTTT	CASSLSQGDSGNTIYF
TRBV30	TRBD1	NA	TRBJ1-2	TGTGCCTGGAGTAACAGGGGGCCGGTTGGCTACACCTTC	CAWSNRGPVGYTF
TRBV6-6	NA	NA	TRBJ1-1	NA	CASILGGDTEAFF
TRBV5-1	NA	NA	TRBJ2-1	TGCGCCAGCAGATCCGACAACAATGAGCAGTTCTTC	CASRSDNNEQFF
TRBV29-1	NA	NA	TRBJ1-1	TGCAGCGTTGAGAGGGCTGATGGAACTGAAGCTTTCTTT	CSVERADGTEAFF
TRBV6-1	NA	NA	TRBJ1-2	TGTGCCAGCAGTGACAGGTTTTATGGCTACACCTTC	CASSDRFYGYTF
TRBV7-9	NA	NA	TRBJ2-3	TGTGCCAGCAGGGACATGACAGGACCAGTCACAGATACGCAGTATTTT	CASRDMTGPVTDTQYF
TRBV9	TRBD1	once	TRBJ1-1	TGTGCCAGCAGCAGGACAGGGGGGTCCCCTGGGGCTTTCTTT	CASSRTGGSPGAFF
TRBV7-9	TRBD1	NA	TRBJ2-5	TGTGCCAGCAGCGCGGACAGGGCTGGGGAGACCCAGTACTTC	CASSADRAGETQYF
TRBV24-1	NA	NA	TRBJ2-1	TGTGCCACCAGTGGGGGCAGGGAGGATGAGCAGTTCTTC	CATSGGREDEQFF
TRBV9	NA	NA	TRBJ1-5	TGTGCCAGCAGTTATACAGGGAATCAGCCCCAGCATTTT	CASSYTGNQPQHF
TRBV9	TRBD2	NA	TRBJ2-1	TGTGCCAGCAGCGCCACCCTAGCGGGGGGTGGTAATGAGCAGTTCTTC	CASSATLAGGGNEQFF
TRBV30	NA	NA	TRBJ1-4	TGTGCCTGGAGTGGACAGCATAATGAAAAACTGTTTTTT	CAWSGQHNEKLFF
TRBV5-1	NA	NA	TRBJ1-6	TGCGCCAGCAGCTTGGTCGGGGGACCCAATTCACCCCTCCACTTT	CASSLVGGPNSPLHF
TRBV6-6	NA	NA	TRBJ2-7	TGTGCCAGCAGTCCGGAGTCCTACGAGCAGTACTTC	CASSPESYEQYF
TRBV5-8	TRBD2	NA	TRBJ2-3	TGTGCCAGCAGCCCGGGACTAGGACGCACAGATACGCAGTATTTT	CASSPGLGRTDTQYF
TRBV6-6	NA	NA	TRBJ2-7	TGTGCCAGCAGTTACGAGGACAGTTCCTACGAGCAGTACTTC	CASSYEDSSYEQYF